This T cell receptor beta chain is from a study of shared clonotypes between healthy human individuals. Whole-study results and caveats: Though the depth was large, rarefaction showed that sorted-subset sequencing was incomplete. A few donors had roughly 5.2% of their naive CD4 clonotypes in common.

In the case of this clone: Its antigen is unidentified.

The CDR3 covers 13 residues. In germline, CDR1 is SGHNT, CDR2 YYREEE (reference sequence). Trimming removed 6 bases from V and 4 bases from J, with 13 bases in between. Generated by immunoSEQ multiplex PCR, the TCRdb table keeps only in-frame clones and is missing some. The profile covers 2 million to 3 million clones, with 93% appearing a single time and about 0.34% taken by the ten largest. The sequenced material came from naive CD4+ T cells from PBMCs. Subset noted: CD45RA+ positively selected. The source is a young man in good health. Some clones in this sample may be carry-over from other donors' samples. The chain is built from TRBV5-4 and TRBJ1-2; no reliable D call. CDR3 bases: TGTGCCAGCACCTACATCGACGGCTATGGCTACACCTTC. As protein: CASTYIDGYGYTF.